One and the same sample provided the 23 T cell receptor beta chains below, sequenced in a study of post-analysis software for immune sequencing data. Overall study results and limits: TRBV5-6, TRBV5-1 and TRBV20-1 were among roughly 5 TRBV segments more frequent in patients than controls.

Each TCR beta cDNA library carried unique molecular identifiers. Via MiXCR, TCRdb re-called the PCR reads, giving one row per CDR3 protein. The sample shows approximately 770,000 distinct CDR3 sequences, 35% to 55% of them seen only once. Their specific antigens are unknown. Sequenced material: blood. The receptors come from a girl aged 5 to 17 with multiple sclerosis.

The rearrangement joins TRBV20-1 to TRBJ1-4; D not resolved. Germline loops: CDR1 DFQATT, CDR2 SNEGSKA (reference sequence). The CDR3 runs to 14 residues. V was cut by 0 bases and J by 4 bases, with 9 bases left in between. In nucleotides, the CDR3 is TGCAGTGCTAGAGATTTAGGACTTAATGAAAAACTGTTTTTT. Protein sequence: CSARDLGLNEKLFF.

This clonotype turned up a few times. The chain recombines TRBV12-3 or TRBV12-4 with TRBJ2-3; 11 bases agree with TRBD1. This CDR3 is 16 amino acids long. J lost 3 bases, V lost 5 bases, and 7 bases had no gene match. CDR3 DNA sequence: TGTGCCAGCAGTCTAGGGGACAGGGGGAGTACAGATACGCAGTATTTT. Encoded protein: CASSLGDRGSTDTQYF.

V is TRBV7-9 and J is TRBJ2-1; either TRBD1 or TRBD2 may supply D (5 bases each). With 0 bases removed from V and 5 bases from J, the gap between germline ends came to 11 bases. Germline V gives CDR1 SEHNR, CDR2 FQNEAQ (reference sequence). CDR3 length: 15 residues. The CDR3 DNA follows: TGTGCCAGCAGCTTAGCGGGGACCGTACACAATGAGCAGTTCTTC. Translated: CASSLAGTVHNEQFF. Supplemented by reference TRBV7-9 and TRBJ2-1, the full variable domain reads DTGVSQNPRHKITKRGQNVTFRCDPISEHNRLYWYRQTLGQGPEFLTYFQNEAQLEKSRLLSDRFSAERPKGSFSTLEIQRTEQGDSAMYLCASSLAGTVHNEQFFGPGTRLTVL.

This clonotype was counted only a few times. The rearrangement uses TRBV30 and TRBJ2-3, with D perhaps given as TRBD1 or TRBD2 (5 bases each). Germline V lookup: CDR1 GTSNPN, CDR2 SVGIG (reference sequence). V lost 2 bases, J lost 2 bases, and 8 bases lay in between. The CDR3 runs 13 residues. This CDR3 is CAWSKGTTDTQYF. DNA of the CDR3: TGTGCCTGGAGTAAGGGGACCACAGATACGCAGTATTTT.

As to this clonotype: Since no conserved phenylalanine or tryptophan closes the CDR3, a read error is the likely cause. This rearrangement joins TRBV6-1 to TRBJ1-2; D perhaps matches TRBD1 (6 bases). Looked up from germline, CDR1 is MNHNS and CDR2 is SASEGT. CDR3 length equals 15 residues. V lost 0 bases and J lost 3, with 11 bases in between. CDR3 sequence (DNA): TGTGCCAGCAGTGAAGCGCTATGGACAGACTATGGCTACACCGTC. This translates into CASSEALWTDYGYTV.

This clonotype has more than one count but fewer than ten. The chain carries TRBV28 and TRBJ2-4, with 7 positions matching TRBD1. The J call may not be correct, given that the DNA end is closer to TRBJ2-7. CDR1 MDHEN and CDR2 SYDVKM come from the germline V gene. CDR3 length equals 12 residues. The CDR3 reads CASSQGEHEQYF. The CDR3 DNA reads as TGTGCCAGCTCGCAGGGGGAACACGAGCAGTACTTC.

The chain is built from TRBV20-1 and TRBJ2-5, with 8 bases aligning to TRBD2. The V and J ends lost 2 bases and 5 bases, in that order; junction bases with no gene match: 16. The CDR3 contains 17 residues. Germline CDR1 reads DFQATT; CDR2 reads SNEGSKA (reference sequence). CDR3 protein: CSARPVKGLVLRETQYF. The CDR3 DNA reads TGCAGTGCTAGACCGGTAAAGGGACTAGTGTTGAGGGAGACCCAGTACTTC.

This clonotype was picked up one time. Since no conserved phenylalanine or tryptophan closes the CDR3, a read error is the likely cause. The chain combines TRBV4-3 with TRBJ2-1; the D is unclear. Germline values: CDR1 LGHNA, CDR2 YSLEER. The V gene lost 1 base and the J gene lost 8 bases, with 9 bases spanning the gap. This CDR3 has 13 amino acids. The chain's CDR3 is CASSQGRRYEQFY. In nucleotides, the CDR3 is TGCGCCAGCAGCCAAGGTAGGCGTTATGAGCAGTTCTAC.

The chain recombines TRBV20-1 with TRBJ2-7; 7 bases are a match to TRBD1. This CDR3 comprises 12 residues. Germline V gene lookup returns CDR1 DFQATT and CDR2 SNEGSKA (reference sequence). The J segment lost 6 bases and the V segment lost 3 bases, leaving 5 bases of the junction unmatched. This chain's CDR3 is CSARRGRCEQYF. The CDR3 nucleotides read TGCAGTGCTAGGAGGGGGCGCTGCGAGCAGTACTTC.

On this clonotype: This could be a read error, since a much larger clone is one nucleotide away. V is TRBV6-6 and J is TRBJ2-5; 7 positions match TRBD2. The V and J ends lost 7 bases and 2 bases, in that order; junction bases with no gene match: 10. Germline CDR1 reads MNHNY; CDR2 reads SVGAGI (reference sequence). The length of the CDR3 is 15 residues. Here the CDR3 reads CASTYGTIGQETQYF. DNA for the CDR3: TGTGCCAGCACCTACGGGACTATCGGACAAGAGACCCAGTACTTC.

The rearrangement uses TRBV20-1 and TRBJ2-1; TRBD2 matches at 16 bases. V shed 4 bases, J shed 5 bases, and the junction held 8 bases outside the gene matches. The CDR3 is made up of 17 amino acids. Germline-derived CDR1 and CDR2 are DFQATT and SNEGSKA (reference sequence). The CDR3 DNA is TGCAGTGCTAATGGGGGGACTAGCGGGAGGGCCGACAATGAGCAGTTCTTC. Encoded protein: CSANGGTSGRADNEQFF.

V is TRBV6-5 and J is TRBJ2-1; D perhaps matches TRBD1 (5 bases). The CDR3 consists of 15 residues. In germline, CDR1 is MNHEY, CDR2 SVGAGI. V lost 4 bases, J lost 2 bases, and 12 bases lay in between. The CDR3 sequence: CASSSPGPAYNEQFF. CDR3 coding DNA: TGTGCCAGCAGTTCCCCAGGGCCGGCCTACAATGAGCAGTTCTTC.

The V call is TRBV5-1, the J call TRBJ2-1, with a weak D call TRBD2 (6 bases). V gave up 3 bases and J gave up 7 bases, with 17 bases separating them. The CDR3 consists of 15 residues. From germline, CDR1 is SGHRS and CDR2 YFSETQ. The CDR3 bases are TGCGCCAGCAGCTCGGACGCGGACTACGCAAATGAGCAGTTCTTC. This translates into CASSSDADYANEQFF.

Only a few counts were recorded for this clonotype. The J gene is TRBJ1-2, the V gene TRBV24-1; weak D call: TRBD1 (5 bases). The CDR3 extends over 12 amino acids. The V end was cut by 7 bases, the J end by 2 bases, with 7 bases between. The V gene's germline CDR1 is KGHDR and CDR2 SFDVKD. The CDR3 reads CATSGGNYGYTF. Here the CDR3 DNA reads TGTGCCACCAGCGGGGGAAACTATGGCTACACCTTC.

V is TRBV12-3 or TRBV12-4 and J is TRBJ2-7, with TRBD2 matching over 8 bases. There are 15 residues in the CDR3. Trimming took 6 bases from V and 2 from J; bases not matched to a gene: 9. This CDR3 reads CASRPTSSGAYEQYF. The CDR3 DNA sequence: TGTGCCAGCAGGCCAACTAGTAGCGGGGCCTACGAGCAGTACTTC.

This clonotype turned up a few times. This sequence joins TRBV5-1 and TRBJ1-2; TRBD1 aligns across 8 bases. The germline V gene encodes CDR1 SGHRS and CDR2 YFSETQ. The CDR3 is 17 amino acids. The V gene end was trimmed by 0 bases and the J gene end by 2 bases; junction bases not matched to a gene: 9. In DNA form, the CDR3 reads TGCGCCAGCAGCTTGGCCGGGACAGGTCCCCACAACTATGGCTACACCTTC. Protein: CASSLAGTGPHNYGYTF.

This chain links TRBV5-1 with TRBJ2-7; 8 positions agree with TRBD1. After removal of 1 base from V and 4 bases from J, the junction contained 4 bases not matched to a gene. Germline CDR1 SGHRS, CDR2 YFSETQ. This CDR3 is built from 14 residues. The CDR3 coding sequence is TGCGCCAGCAGCTTGATCCAGGGGGCTTACGAGCAGTACTTC. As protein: CASSLIQGAYEQYF.

The CDR3 region has the DNA TGCAGTGCCCGACCCGGACCTCCTATGAACACTGAAGCTTTCTTT. It is translated as CSARPGPPMNTEAFF. The genes are TRBV20-1 and TRBJ1-1; D is unclear. The germline V gene encodes CDR1 DFQATT and CDR2 SNEGSKA (reference sequence). The CDR3 covers 15 residues. Trimming took 6 bases from V and 0 from J, leaving 17 bases between them.

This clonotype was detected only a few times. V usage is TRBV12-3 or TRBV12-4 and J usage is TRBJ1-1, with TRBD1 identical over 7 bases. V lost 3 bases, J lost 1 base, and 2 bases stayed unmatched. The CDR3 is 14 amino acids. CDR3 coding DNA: TGTGCCAGCAGTTTCCAGGGGGGGAACACTGAAGCTTTCTTT. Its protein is CASSFQGGNTEAFF.

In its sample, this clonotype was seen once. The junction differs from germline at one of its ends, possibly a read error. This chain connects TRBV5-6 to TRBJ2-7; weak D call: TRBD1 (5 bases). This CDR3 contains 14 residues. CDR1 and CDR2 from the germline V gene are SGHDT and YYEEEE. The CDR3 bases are TGCGCCAGCAGCTTAGGGGTAGAAATCGGCGAGCAGTGCTTC. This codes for CASSLGVEIGEQCF.

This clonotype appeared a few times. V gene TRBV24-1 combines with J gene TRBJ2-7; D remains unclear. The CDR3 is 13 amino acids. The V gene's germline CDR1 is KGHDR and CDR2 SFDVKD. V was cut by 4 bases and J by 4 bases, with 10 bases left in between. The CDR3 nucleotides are TGTGCCACCAGTGAGGTCACCGGGTACGAGCAGTACTTC. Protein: CATSEVTGYEQYF.

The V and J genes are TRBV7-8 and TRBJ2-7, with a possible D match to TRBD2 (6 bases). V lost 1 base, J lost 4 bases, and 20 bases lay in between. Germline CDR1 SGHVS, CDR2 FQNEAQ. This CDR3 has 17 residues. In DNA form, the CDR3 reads TGTGCCAGCAGCTTAGGCCCCATAGGGGACTTAGGTTACGAGCAGTACTTC. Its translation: CASSLGPIGDLGYEQYF. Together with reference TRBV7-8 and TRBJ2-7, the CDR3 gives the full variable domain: GAGVSQSPRYKVAKRGQDVALRCDPISGHVSLFWYQQALGQGPEFLTYFQNEAQLDKSGLPSDRFFAERPEGSVSTLKIQRTQQEDSAVYLCASSLGPIGDLGYEQYFGPGTRLTVT.

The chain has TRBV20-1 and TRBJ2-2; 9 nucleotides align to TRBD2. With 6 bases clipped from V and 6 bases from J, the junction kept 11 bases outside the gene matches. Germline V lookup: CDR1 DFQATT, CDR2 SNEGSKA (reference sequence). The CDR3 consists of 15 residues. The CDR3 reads CSAPLLTSGAGELFF. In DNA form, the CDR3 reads TGCAGTGCCCCTCTACTGACTAGCGGCGCCGGGGAGCTGTTTTTT.